This note documents a single T cell receptor beta chain sequence. What it recognizes is unknown. Using its own MiXCR run on the reads, TCRdb lists one record per CDR3 protein. This table has about 62,000 distinct CDR3 sequences, roughly two thirds appearing once. The data are from a study of type 1 regulatory T cells. V shed 3 bases, J shed 1 base, and the junction held 5 bases outside the gene matches. CDR3 length equals 16 residues. CDR1 and CDR2 (germline): SGDLS, YYNGEE. The sample was cultured non-Tr1 T cells, either the whole culture or a sorted T cell fraction (not recorded which). The sequence came from a human donor in good health. The chain uses TRBV9 and TRBJ2-2, with 8 positions matching TRBD1. CDR3 coding DNA: TGTGCCAGCAGCGAAACAGGGGGATTGAACACCGGGGAGCTGTTTTTT. This encodes CASSETGGLNTGELFF. The variable domain in full, with the rest retrieved from reference TRBV9 and TRBJ2-2, is DSGVTQTPKHLITATGQRVTLRCSPRSGDLSVYWYQQSLDQGLQFLIQYYNGEERAKGNILERFSAQQFPDLHSELNLSSLELGDSALYFCASSETGGLNTGELFFGEGSRLTVL.